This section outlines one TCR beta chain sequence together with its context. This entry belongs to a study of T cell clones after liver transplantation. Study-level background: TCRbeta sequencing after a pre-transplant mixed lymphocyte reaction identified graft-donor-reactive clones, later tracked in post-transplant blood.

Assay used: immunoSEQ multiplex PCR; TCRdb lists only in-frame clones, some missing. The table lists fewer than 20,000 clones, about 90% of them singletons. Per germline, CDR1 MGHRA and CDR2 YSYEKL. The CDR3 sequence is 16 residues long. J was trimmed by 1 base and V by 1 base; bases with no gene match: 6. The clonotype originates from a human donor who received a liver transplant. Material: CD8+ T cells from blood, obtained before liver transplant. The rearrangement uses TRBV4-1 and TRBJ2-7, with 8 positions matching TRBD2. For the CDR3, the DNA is TGCGCCAGCAGCCAAGTTTCGACTAGCGTTTCCTACGAGCAGTACTTC. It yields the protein CASSQVSTSVSYEQYF.